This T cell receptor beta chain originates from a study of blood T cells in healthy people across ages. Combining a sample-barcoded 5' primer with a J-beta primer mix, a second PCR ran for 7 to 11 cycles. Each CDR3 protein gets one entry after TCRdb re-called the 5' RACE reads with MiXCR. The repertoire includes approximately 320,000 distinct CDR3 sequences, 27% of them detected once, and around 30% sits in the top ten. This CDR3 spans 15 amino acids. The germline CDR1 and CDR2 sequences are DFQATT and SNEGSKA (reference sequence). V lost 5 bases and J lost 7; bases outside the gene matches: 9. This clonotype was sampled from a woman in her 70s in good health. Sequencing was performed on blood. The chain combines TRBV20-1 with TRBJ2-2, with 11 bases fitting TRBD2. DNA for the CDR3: TGCAGTGCTCGAATAGCGGGAGGGCCGAACGGGGAGCTGTTTTTT. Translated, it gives CSARIAGGPNGELFF.